This entry lists 19 T cell receptor beta chains sequenced from one sample in a study of Ad26.COV2.S vaccination and SARS-CoV-2 variants. Only in-frame clones appear in the TCRdb table, and some are missing; sequencing was by immunoSEQ multiplex PCR. Here the sample spans under 300,000 clones, around 88% being singletons. Indicated treatment: around 19 received Ad26.COV2.S at low or high dose, single or two shots; about five received placebo; per-sample allocation not given. Samples analyzed were those drawn on day 63 after the first vaccine or placebo injection. The sequencing here drew on peripheral blood, taken in a trial of Ad26.COV2.S vaccine versus placebo. The receptor set was obtained from a person between 18 and 65 years old who received the Ad26.COV2.S COVID-19 vaccine or a placebo.

The chain combines TRBV5-1 with TRBJ2-1; D gene unclear. This CDR3 comprises 14 residues. V was clipped by 2 bases and J by 0 bases, with 6 bases between them. Germline V gene sequence: CDR1 SGHRS, CDR2 YFSETQ. The CDR3 is CASSLQTSYNEQFF. The CDR3 DNA is TGCGCCAGCAGCTTACAGACCTCCTACAATGAGCAGTTCTTC.

The chain links TRBV9 to TRBJ2-7; perhaps TRBD2 as D (7 bases). Germline CDR1 is SGDLS and CDR2 is YYNGEE. V was cut by 4 bases and J by 5 bases, with 16 bases left in between. There are 14 residues in the CDR3. The CDR3 loop is CASSSGGLPHEQYF. The DNA for the CDR3 is TGTGCCAGCAGCTCCGGGGGGCTGCCCCACGAGCAGTACTTC.

This clone was counted between two and nine times. The chain combines TRBV7-9 with TRBJ2-7; D is perhaps TRBD2 (7 bases). Trimming removed 8 bases from V and 6 bases from J, with 17 bases in between. The CDR3 is 13 residues long. Germline CDR1 is SEHNR and CDR2 is FQNEAQ (reference sequence). The CDR3: CASSGGRGREQYF. The CDR3 coding sequence is TGTGCCAGCTCGGGGGGCAGGGGCCGCGAGCAGTACTTC.

The CDR3 reads CASSQWGLPQETQYF. The CDR3 DNA reads as TGTGCCAGCAGCCAATGGGGGCTCCCGCAAGAGACCCAGTACTTC. This chain uses TRBV5-8 with TRBJ2-5, with D perhaps matching TRBD1 (6 bases). The CDR3 runs to 15 residues. Germline V gene sequence: CDR1 SGHTS, CDR2 YDEGEE. Trimming took 4 bases from V and 2 from J, leaving 15 bases between them.

This sequence joins TRBV7-9 and TRBJ2-1; TRBD2 matches 8 bases. CDR3 length equals 17 residues. Germline V gene data show CDR1 as SEHNR and CDR2 as FQNEAQ (reference sequence). J lost 7 bases, V lost 5 bases, and 16 bases had no gene match. CDR3 coding DNA: TGTGCCAGCAGCCACCCCCTCCCCAGCGGGAGTCGAAATGAGCAGTTCTTC. Its translation: CASSHPLPSGSRNEQFF.

The chain employs TRBV6-2 or TRBV6-3 and TRBJ1-2; TRBD1 aligns across 9 bases. Germline CDR1 reads MNHEY; CDR2 reads SVGEGT. Unmatched junction bases numbered 8, after V lost 7 bases and J lost 5 bases. CDR3 length: 14 amino acids. CDR3 residues: CASTPHDRGYGYTF. CDR3 DNA sequence: TGTGCCAGCACCCCCCATGACAGGGGGTATGGCTACACCTTC.

The chain carries TRBV3-1 (or the pseudogene TRBV3-2) and TRBJ2-7; TRBD2 aligns across 8 bases. Germline V gene sequence: CDR1 LGHDT, CDR2 YNNKEL (reference sequence). The length of the CDR3 is 15 residues. J lost 2 bases, V lost 2 bases, and 5 bases had no gene match. CDR3 sequence reads: CASSQSAGGAYEQYF. The DNA of the CDR3 is TGTGCCAGCAGCCAATCGGCGGGGGGTGCCTACGAGCAGTACTTC.

This sequence joins TRBV19 and TRBJ2-7; D may be TRBD1 or TRBD2 (5 bases each). The CDR3 spans 14 residues. The V and J ends lost 2 bases and 5 bases respectively, with 13 bases between them. Germline-derived CDR1 and CDR2 are LNHDA and SQIVND (reference sequence). Written as DNA, the CDR3 is TGTGCCAGTAGTATAAGGGGACGCAAGAACGAGCAGTACTTC. Its translation is CASSIRGRKNEQYF.

The chain has TRBV7-2 and TRBJ1-4; weak D call: TRBD1 (5 bases). V lost 3 bases and J lost 8, with 10 bases in between. The CDR3 loop spans 13 amino acids. CDR1 and CDR2 from the germline V gene are SGHTA and FQGNSA. The CDR3 is CASSFGNREKLFF. CDR3 coding DNA: TGTGCCAGCAGCTTCGGGAACAGGGAAAAACTGTTTTTT.

The genes are TRBV29-1 and TRBJ2-3, with D possibly being TRBD1 (6 bases). Trimming cost V 7 bases and J 3 bases, with 17 bases left between them. Germline CDR1 is SQVTM and CDR2 is ANQGSEA. The CDR3 length is 14 residues. This CDR3 is CSGRSEGDTDTQYF. The DNA for the CDR3 is TGCAGCGGTAGAAGCGAGGGGGATACAGATACGCAGTATTTT.

The chain combines TRBV5-6 with TRBJ2-7; D is unclear. V was shortened by 0 bases and J by 4 bases, with 11 bases between the two germline ends. The CDR3 loop spans 14 amino acids. CDR1 and CDR2 from the germline V gene are SGHDT and YYEEEE. CDR3 sequence (DNA): TGTGCCAGCAGCTTGGGGCCGACCCGGTACGAGCAGTACGTC. Its translation is CASSLGPTRYEQYV.

This clone showed up just once. The CDR3 sequence: CASSPNPSGVMNTEAFF. The CDR3, as DNA: TGTGCCAGCAGCCCCAATCCTTCAGGTGTAATGAACACTGAAGCTTTCTTT. The V and J genes are TRBV7-3 and TRBJ1-1, with no clear D. CDR3 size: 17 residues. V shed 5 bases and J shed 0 bases, with 19 bases lying between them. Germline V CDR1 and CDR2: SGHTA, FQGTGA.

The chain combines TRBV29-1 with TRBJ2-2; tentatively, D is TRBD2 (5 bases). CDR3 size: 14 residues. The V and J ends lost 3 bases and 4 bases respectively, with 12 bases between them. Germline V gene lookup returns CDR1 SQVTM and CDR2 ANQGSEA. The CDR3 region has the DNA TGCAGCGTTGAGATGAGGGTTGGCACCGGGGAGCTGTTTTTT. Translation gives CSVEMRVGTGELFF.

This clone was seen a few times. CDR3 nucleotide sequence: TGCGCCAGCAGCCAAGATGCGAGAGTACAGAACACTGAAGCTTTCTTT. Residues: CASSQDARVQNTEAFF. The chain links TRBV4-3 to TRBJ1-1; D is uncertain. Germline V gene sequence: CDR1 LGHNA, CDR2 YSLEER. Trimming left V 0 bases short and J 1 base short, with 12 bases between. The CDR3 consists of 16 residues.

The chain links TRBV1 to TRBJ1-5. TRBV1 is an annotated pseudogene. The CDR3 extends over 12 amino acids. CDR3 sequence reads: CTSSRGYQPQHF. The CDR3 DNA reads TGCACCAGCAGCCGAGGATATCAGCCCCAGCATTTT.

This chain uses TRBV9 with TRBJ2-3; 9 bases agree with TRBD2. CDR3 length equals 17 residues. Germline V gene data show CDR1 as SGDLS and CDR2 as YYNGEE. V was clipped by 0 bases and J by 4 bases; unmatched bases: 9. The CDR3 DNA sequence: TGTGCCAGCAGCGTAGCTATGGGCGGGAGGGGAGCAGATACGCAGTATTTT. As protein: CASSVAMGGRGADTQYF.

This chain joins TRBV7-8 and TRBJ2-2, with 12 bases matching TRBD2. The V gene's germline CDR1 is SGHVS and CDR2 FQNEAQ. After removal of 1 base from V and 7 bases from J, the junction contained 7 bases not matched to a gene. The CDR3 loop spans 17 amino acids. CDR3 nucleotides: TGTGCCAGCAGCTTAGGGGCTAGCGGGGGGGCTGGCGGGGAGCTGTTTTTT. As protein: CASSLGASGGAGGELFF.

CDR3 region: CASSPSYQAETQYF. The DNA for the CDR3 is TGTGCCAGCAGCCCATCATACCAGGCCGAGACCCAGTACTTC. The chain employs TRBV7-2 and TRBJ2-5; D call uncertain. Per the germline V gene, CDR1 is SGHTA and CDR2 is FQGNSA. There are 14 residues in the CDR3. Trimming cost V 5 bases and J 5 bases, with 15 bases left between them.

The rearrangement joins TRBV4-1 to TRBJ2-5; TRBD2 agrees at 10 bases. CDR3 length equals 20 residues. Trimming at V came to 0 bases and at J to 0 bases, leaving 13 bases not matched to a gene. The V gene's germline CDR1 is MGHRA and CDR2 YSYEKL. CDR3: CASSQEVAGGANSHQETQYF. The CDR3 DNA is TGCGCCAGCAGCCAAGAGGTAGCGGGGGGCGCAAACTCACACCAAGAGACCCAGTACTTC.